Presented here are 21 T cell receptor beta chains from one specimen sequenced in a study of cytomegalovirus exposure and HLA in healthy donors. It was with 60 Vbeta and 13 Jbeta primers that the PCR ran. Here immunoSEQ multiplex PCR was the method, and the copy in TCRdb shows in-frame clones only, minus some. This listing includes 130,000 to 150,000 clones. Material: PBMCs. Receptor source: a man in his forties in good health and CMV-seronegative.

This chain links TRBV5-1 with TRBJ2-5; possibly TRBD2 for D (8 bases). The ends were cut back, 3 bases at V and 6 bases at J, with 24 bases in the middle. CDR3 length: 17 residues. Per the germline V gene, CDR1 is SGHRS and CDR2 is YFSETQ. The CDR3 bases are TGCGCCAGCAGCTCCGGGGGGGCAGGGGGTTTAATGAAGACCCAGTACTTC. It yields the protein CASSSGGAGGLMKTQYF.

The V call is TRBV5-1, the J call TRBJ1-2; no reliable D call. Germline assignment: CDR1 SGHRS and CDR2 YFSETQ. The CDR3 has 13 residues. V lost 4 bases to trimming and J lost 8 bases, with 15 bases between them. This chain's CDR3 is CASSKASTSGYTF. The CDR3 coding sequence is TGCGCCAGCAGCAAGGCGTCCACTAGCGGCTACACCTTC. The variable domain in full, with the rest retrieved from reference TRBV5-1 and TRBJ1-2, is KAGVTQTPRYLIKTRGQQVTLSCSPISGHRSVSWYQQTPGQGLQFLFEYFSETQRNKGNFPGRFSGRQFSNSRSEMNVSTLELGDSALYLCASSKASTSGYTFGSGTRLTVV.

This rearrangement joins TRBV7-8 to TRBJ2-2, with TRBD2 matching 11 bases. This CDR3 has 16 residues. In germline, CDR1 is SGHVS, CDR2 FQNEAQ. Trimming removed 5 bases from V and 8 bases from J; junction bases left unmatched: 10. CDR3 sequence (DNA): TGTGCCAGCAGCAGTAGCGGGGGGGCCGGTTCAGGGGAGCTGTTTTTT. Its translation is CASSSSGGAGSGELFF. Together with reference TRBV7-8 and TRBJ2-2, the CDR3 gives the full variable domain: GAGVSQSPRYKVAKRGQDVALRCDPISGHVSLFWYQQALGQGPEFLTYFQNEAQLDKSGLPSDRFFAERPEGSVSTLKIQRTQQEDSAVYLCASSSSGGAGSGELFFGEGSRLTVL.

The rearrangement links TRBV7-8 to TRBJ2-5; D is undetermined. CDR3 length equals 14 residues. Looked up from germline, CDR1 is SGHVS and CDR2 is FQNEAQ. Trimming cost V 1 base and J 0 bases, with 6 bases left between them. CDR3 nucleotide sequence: TGTGCCAGCAGCTTAGGAGTGTACCAAGAGACCCAGTACTTC. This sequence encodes CASSLGVYQETQYF.

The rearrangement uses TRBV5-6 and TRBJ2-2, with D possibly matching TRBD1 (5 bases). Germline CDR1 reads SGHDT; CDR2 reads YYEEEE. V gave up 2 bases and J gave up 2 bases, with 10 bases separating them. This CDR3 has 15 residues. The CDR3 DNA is TGTGCCAGCAGCTTTTTACAGGTTAACACCGGGGAGCTGTTTTTT. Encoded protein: CASSFLQVNTGELFF.

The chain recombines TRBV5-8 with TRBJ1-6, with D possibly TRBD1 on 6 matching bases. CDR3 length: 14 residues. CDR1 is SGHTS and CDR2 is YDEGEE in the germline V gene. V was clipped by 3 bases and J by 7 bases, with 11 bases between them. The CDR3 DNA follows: TGTGCCAGCAGCTCGCCTACAGGGAATTCACCCCTCCACTTT. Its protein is CASSSPTGNSPLHF. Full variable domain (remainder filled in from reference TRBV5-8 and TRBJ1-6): EAGVTQSPTHLIKTRGQQATLRCSPISGHTSVYWYQQALGLGLQFLLWYDEGEERNRGNFPPRFSGRQFPNYSSELNVNALELEDSALYLCASSSPTGNSPLHFGNGTRLTVT.

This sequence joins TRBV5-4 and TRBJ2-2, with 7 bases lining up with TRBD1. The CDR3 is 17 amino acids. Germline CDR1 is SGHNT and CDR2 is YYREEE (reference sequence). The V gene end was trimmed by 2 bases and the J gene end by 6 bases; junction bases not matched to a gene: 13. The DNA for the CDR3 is TGTGCCAGCAGCTTAGACCCAGCAGGGGGTCGGTCCGGGGAGCTGTTTTTT. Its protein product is CASSLDPAGGRSGELFF. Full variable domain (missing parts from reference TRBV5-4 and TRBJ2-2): ETGVTQSPTHLIKTRGQQVTLRCSSQSGHNTVSWYQQALGQGPQFIFQYYREEENGRGNFPPRFSGLQFPNYSSELNVNALELDDSALYLCASSLDPAGGRSGELFFGEGSRLTVL.

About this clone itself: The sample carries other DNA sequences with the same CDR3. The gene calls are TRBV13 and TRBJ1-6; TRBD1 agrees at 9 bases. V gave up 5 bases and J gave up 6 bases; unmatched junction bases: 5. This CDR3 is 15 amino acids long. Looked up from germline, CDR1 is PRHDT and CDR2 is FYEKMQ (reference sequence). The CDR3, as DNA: TGTGCCAGCAGCCCTCGGACAGGGGTTAATTCACCCCTCCACTTT. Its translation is CASSPRTGVNSPLHF.

CDR3: CASTHGGLMNTEAFF. In nucleotides, the CDR3 is TGTGCCAGCACCCACGGGGGTCTGATGAACACTGAAGCTTTCTTT. The genes are TRBV25-1 and TRBJ1-1; a weak D match, TRBD1 (5 bases). The CDR3 contains 15 residues. Between the trimmed V and J ends, which lost 7 bases and 0 bases, there was a span of 15 bases. From germline, CDR1 is MGHDK and CDR2 SYGVNS.

In DNA form, the CDR3 reads TGTGCCAGCAGCTCAGCGACAGTCACAGATACGCAGTATTTT. Translating it yields CASSSATVTDTQYF. The chain uses TRBV5-4 and TRBJ2-3; maybe TRBD1 (5 bases). The CDR3 covers 14 residues. Trimming shortened V by 3 bases and J by 2 bases, and 10 bases separated the two germline ends. Germline CDR1 and CDR2: SGHNT and YYREEE (reference sequence).

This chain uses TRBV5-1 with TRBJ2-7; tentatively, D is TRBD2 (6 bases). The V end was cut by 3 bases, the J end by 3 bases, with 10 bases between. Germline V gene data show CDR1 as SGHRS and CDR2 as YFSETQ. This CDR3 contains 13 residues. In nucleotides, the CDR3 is TGCGCCAGCAGCTGGGGACTGCGCTACGAGCAGTACTTC. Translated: CASSWGLRYEQYF.

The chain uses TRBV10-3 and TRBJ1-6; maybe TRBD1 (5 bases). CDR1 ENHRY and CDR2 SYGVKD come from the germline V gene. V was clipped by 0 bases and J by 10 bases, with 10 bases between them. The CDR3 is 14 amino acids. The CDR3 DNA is TGTGCCATCAGTGAGTCAACAGGAGGGTCACCCCTCCACTTT. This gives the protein CAISESTGGSPLHF.

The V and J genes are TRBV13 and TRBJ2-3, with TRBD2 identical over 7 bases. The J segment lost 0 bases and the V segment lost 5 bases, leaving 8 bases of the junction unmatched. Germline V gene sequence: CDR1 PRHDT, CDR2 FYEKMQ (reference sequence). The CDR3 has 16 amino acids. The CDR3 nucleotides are TGTGCCAGCAGCCCCTGGCGGGGGAGTAGCACAGATACGCAGTATTTT. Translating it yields CASSPWRGSSTDTQYF. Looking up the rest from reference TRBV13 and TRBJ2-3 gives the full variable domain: AAGVIQSPRHLIKEKRETATLKCYPIPRHDTVYWYQQGPGQDPQFLISFYEKMQSDKGSIPDRFSAQQFSDYHSELNMSSLELGDSALYFCASSPWRGSSTDTQYFGPGTRLTVL.

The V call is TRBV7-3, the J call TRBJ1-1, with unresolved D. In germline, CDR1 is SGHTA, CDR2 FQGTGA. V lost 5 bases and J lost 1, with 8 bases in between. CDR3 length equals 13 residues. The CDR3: CASSPDTNTEAFF. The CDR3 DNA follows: TGTGCCAGCAGCCCCGACACGAACACTGAAGCTTTCTTT.

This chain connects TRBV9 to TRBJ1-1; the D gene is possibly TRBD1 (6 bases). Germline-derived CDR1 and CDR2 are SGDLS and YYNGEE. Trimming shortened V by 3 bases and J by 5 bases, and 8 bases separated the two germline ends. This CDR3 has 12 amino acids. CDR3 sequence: CASSDRDTEAFF. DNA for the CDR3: TGTGCCAGCAGCGACAGGGATACTGAAGCTTTCTTT.

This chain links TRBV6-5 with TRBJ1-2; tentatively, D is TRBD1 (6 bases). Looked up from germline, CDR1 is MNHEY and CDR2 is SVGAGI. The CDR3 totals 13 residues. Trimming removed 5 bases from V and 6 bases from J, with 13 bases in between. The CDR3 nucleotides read TGTGCCAGCAGTCCTAGGGGGATGGATGGCTACACCTTC. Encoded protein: CASSPRGMDGYTF.

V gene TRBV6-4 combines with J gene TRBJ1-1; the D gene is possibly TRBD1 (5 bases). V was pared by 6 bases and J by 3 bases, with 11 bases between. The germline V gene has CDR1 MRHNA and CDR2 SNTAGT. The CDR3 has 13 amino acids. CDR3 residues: CASSSEGDTEAFF. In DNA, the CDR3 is TGTGCCAGCAGCTCCGAAGGGGACACTGAAGCTTTCTTT.

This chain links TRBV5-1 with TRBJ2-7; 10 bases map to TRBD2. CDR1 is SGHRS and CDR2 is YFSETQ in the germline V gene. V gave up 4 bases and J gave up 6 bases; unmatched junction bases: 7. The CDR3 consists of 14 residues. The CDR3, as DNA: TGCGCCAGCAGCGAAAGCGGGGGGGGCCGCGAGCAGTACTTC. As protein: CASSESGGGREQYF.

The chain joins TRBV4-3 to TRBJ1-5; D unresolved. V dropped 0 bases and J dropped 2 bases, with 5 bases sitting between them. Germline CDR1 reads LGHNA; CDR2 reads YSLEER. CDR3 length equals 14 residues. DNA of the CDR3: TGCGCCAGCAGCCAAGAGGGCCGCAATCAGCCCCAGCATTTT. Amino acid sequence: CASSQEGRNQPQHF.

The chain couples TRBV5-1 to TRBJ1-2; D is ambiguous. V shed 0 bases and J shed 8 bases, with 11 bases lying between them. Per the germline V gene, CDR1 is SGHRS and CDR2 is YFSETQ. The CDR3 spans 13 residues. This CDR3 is CASSLAVGRGYTF. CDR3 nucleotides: TGCGCCAGCAGCTTGGCCGTGGGGAGAGGCTACACCTTC.

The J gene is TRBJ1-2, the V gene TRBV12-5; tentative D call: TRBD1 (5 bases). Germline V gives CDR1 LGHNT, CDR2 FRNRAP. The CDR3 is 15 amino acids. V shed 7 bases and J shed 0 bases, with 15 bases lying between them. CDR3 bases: TGTGCTAGTGCCCCCGACAGTGGGACTAACTATGGCTACACCTTC. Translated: CASAPDSGTNYGYTF. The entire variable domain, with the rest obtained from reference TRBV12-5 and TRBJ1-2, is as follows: DARVTQTPRHKVTEMGQEVTMRCQPILGHNTVFWYRQTMMQGLELLAYFRNRAPLDDSGMPKDRFSAEMPDATLATLKIQPSEPRDSAVYFCASAPDSGTNYGYTFGSGTRLTVV.